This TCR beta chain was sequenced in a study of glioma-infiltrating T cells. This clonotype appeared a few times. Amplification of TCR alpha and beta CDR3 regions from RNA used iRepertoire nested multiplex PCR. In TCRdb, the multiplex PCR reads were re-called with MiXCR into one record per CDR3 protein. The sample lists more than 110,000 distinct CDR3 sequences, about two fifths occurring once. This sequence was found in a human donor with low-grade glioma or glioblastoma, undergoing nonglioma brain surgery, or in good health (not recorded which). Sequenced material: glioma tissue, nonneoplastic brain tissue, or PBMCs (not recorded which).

The CDR3 region has the DNA TGCAGTGCTAGTTTGGGGGGGGACGAGACCCAGTACTTC. Amino acid sequence: CSASLGGDETQYF. V usage is TRBV20-1 and J usage is TRBJ2-5; 7 nucleotides match TRBD2. The CDR3 consists of 13 residues. Per the germline V gene, CDR1 is DFQATT and CDR2 is SNEGSKA (reference sequence). V shed 3 bases and J 5 bases; nucleotides not matched to a gene: 6.